The 32 T cell receptor beta chains below all came from one sample that was sequenced in a study of neurological immune-mediated disorders. One entry per CDR3 protein results from TCRdb running MiXCR on the 5' RACE reads. Of more than 40,000 distinct CDR3 sequences in the sample, about 12% are singletons; the top ten hold roughly 10%. Described time point: longitudinal time-point 3. Source material: PBMCs. The receptors originated from a male donor with HTLV-1-associated myelopathy (HAM/TSP).

This clonotype showed up many times. This sequence joins TRBV20-1 and TRBJ1-1, with D perhaps TRBD1 (6 bases). Per germline, CDR1 DFQATT and CDR2 SNEGSKA (reference sequence). V lost 4 bases to trimming and J lost 3 bases, with 9 bases between them. This CDR3 has 12 residues. Written as DNA, the CDR3 is TGCAGTGCTACAGGGGCGGACACTGAAGCTTTCTTT. Translation gives CSATGADTEAFF.

This clonotype showed up just a few times. A read error may be the cause here, since a much bigger clone is one base away. This chain connects TRBV5-1 to TRBJ2-7; D is perhaps TRBD2 (6 bases). CDR1 is SGHRS and CDR2 is YFSETQ in the germline V gene. V gave up 5 bases and J gave up 1 base, with 16 bases separating them. The CDR3 runs 15 residues. DNA for the CDR3: TGCGCCAGCAGGGGGAGGCTAGCGACTTCCTACGAGCAGTACTTC. Translated, it gives CASRGRLATSYEQYF.

This clonotype was seen more than once but under ten times. Being one base from a much bigger clone, this may be a read error. The CDR3 DNA reads TGCAGCGTGGTCCGGGACAGGGCCTCCCATGAGCAGTTCTTC. It is translated as CSVVRDRASHEQFF. The chain carries TRBV29-1 and TRBJ2-1, with 9 bases aligning to TRBD1. The junction had 11 bases not matched to a gene; V was cut back by 6 bases and J by 8 bases. The CDR3 has 14 amino acids. The germline V gene has CDR1 SQVTM and CDR2 ANQGSEA.

This clonotype was seen ten or more times. The chain is built from TRBV5-1 and TRBJ1-5; D might be TRBD1 (6 bases). Looked up from germline, CDR1 is SGHRS and CDR2 is YFSETQ. The germline V and J ends were trimmed by 2 bases and 7 bases, with 13 bases remaining between them. The CDR3 covers 14 residues. The CDR3: CASSLAGDGQPQHF. In nucleotides, the CDR3 is TGCGCCAGCAGCTTAGCAGGGGACGGACAGCCCCAGCATTTT.

The CDR3 protein is CASSLRMTGVNEQFF. In nucleotides, the CDR3 is TGCGCCAGCAGCTTGCGTATGACAGGGGTTAATGAGCAGTTCTTC. V usage is TRBV5-1 and J usage is TRBJ2-1, with 8 bases matching TRBD1. CDR1 and CDR2 (germline): SGHRS, YFSETQ. Losses at the gene ends were 1 base for V and 7 bases for J; bases not matched to a gene: 7. CDR3 size: 15 residues.

As for this clonotype: Possible read error: a much larger clone is one base away. V is TRBV5-1 and J is TRBJ2-7; D gene unclear. Germline V gives CDR1 SGHRS, CDR2 YFSETQ. The CDR3 loop spans 14 amino acids. Trimming took 4 bases from V and 5 from J, leaving 16 bases between them. In DNA, the CDR3 is TGCGCCAGCAGCCCTATAGGGTCCCTCCACGAGCAGTACTTC. Translating it yields CASSPIGSLHEQYF.

Many counts were recorded for this clonotype. This rearrangement joins TRBV20-1 to TRBJ2-1, with 11 bases matching TRBD2. J gave up 2 bases and V 0 bases, and 0 bases lay outside the gene matches. Per the germline V gene, CDR1 is DFQATT and CDR2 is SNEGSKA (reference sequence). The CDR3 has 15 amino acids. This CDR3 is CSARDSGGAYNEQFF. The CDR3 DNA follows: TGCAGTGCTAGAGATAGCGGGGGGGCCTACAATGAGCAGTTCTTC.

This clonotype was seen repeatedly, ten times or more. The chain is built from TRBV5-1 and TRBJ2-3, with a weak D call TRBD2 (5 bases). The CDR3 length is 15 residues. V gave up 1 base and J gave up 1 base, with 10 bases separating them. Germline V gene lookup returns CDR1 SGHRS and CDR2 YFSETQ. The CDR3 here is CASSLNAGGTDTQYF. The CDR3 DNA reads as TGCGCCAGCAGCTTGAATGCCGGGGGCACAGATACGCAGTATTTT.

Many counts were recorded for this clonotype. This chain connects TRBV20-1 to TRBJ2-5; D remains unclear. This CDR3 has 15 residues. V shed 1 base and J shed 5 bases, with 17 bases lying between them. CDR1 and CDR2 from the germline V gene are DFQATT and SNEGSKA (reference sequence). The CDR3 sequence is CSARVALSFGETQYF. The DNA for the CDR3 is TGCAGTGCTAGAGTGGCGTTATCCTTCGGGGAGACCCAGTACTTC.

This clonotype was seen many times. The rearrangement joins TRBV5-1 to TRBJ1-1; no clear D gene. V was shortened by 4 bases and J by 4 bases, with 14 bases between the two germline ends. Germline V gene data show CDR1 as SGHRS and CDR2 as YFSETQ. This CDR3 is built from 14 residues. CDR3 region: CASSPNEVPTEAFF. DNA for the CDR3: TGCGCCAGCAGCCCCAATGAGGTACCCACTGAAGCTTTCTTT.

This clonotype has at least ten counts. This chain links TRBV7-6 with TRBJ2-5; TRBD2 matches 12 bases. V gave up 5 bases and J gave up 1 base; unmatched junction bases: 2. This CDR3 comprises 15 residues. Germline CDR1 SGHVS, CDR2 FNYEAQ. The CDR3 DNA is TGTGCCAGCAGCCGGACTAGCGGGGTCCAAGAGACCCAGTACTTC. Protein product: CASSRTSGVQETQYF.

This clonotype was seen ten or more times. The chain uses TRBV7-6 and TRBJ1-2; D call uncertain. Germline V CDR1 and CDR2: SGHVS, FNYEAQ. The CDR3 length is 13 residues. Trimming took 3 bases from V and 7 from J, leaving 12 bases between them. The CDR3 is CASSLDRTRGYTF. The CDR3 coding sequence is TGTGCCAGCAGCTTGGATAGGACTCGTGGCTACACCTTC.

This clonotype was counted at least ten times. The V gene is TRBV12-3 or TRBV12-4, the J gene TRBJ2-2; D may be TRBD2 (5 bases). The V and J ends lost 5 bases and 6 bases respectively, with 13 bases between them. The length of the CDR3 is 14 residues. CDR3 amino acids: CASSPRGRAGELFF. The DNA for the CDR3 is TGTGCCAGCAGTCCTCGAGGGCGCGCCGGGGAGCTGTTTTTT.

This clonotype has only one observation. This chain connects TRBV12-3 or TRBV12-4 to TRBJ2-2, with 8 nucleotides matching TRBD2. V was clipped by 4 bases and J by 8 bases; unmatched bases: 3. The CDR3 length is 13 residues. Here the CDR3 DNA reads TGTGCCAGCAGTTGGGCTAGCGGGGGGGAGCTGTTTTTT. It codes for CASSWASGGELFF.

Many counts were recorded for this clonotype. The chain recombines TRBV27 with TRBJ2-1; the D is unclear. This CDR3 spans 11 amino acids. Per the germline V gene, CDR1 is MNHEY and CDR2 is SMNVEV (reference sequence). The ends were cut back, 5 bases at V and 5 bases at J, with 4 bases in the middle. The CDR3 here is CASSRDNEQFF. CDR3 coding DNA: TGTGCCAGCAGTCGCGACAATGAGCAGTTCTTC.

This clonotype came up once. At one boundary the junction diverges from the germline segment, which might be a read error. The chain joins TRBV20-1 to TRBJ2-2; D possibly corresponds to TRBD2 (6 bases). Germline V lookup: CDR1 DFQATT, CDR2 SNEGSKA (reference sequence). CDR3 length equals 15 residues. DNA for the CDR3: TGCAGTGCTAGGATCGGGGGACCGAAAACCGGGGAGCTGTTTTTT. The encoded protein is CSARIGGPKTGELFF.

This clonotype was recorded at least ten times. The chain is built from TRBV20-1 and TRBJ2-3, with D tentatively TRBD1 or TRBD2 (6 bases each). Germline lookup yields CDR1 DFQATT and CDR2 SNEGSKA (reference sequence). CDR3 length equals 13 residues. With 6 bases removed from V and 4 bases from J, the gap between germline ends came to 14 bases. The DNA of the CDR3 is TGCAGTGCACCTACCGGGGGCCCAGATACGCAGTATTTT. The encoded protein is CSAPTGGPDTQYF.

This clonotype was seen at least ten times. The rearrangement uses TRBV7-9 and TRBJ1-4, with a tentative D call TRBD1 (6 bases). Deletions cut 6 bases from V and 7 bases from J, with 15 bases between. The CDR3 has 14 amino acids. CDR1 SEHNR and CDR2 FQNEAQ come from the germline V gene (reference sequence). CDR3 coding DNA: TGTGCCAGCAGATCCAACAGGGACGGTGAAAAACTGTTTTTT. It yields the protein CASRSNRDGEKLFF.

The sample holds one count of this clonotype. The CDR3, as DNA: TGTACCTCAGGGCTCCATGAGAATTCACCCCTCCACTTT. Its translation is CTSGLHENSPLHF. The chain has TRBV6-5 and TRBJ1-6; possibly TRBD1 for D (5 bases). The CDR3 spans 13 residues. Germline values: CDR1 MNHEY, CDR2 SVGAGI.

This clonotype was found many times. The CDR3 protein is CASSLFPYEQYF. The CDR3 region has the DNA TGTGCCAGCAGTTTATTTCCGTACGAGCAGTACTTC. The chain uses TRBV28 and TRBJ2-7, with no clear D. CDR3 size: 12 residues. Germline V CDR1 and CDR2: MDHEN, SYDVKM. V gave up 1 base and J gave up 4 bases, with 5 bases separating them.

This clonotype was seen ten or more times. The gene calls are TRBV10-3 and TRBJ2-7, with 7 bases fitting TRBD1. Germline CDR1 reads ENHRY; CDR2 reads SYGVKD. V shed 10 bases, J shed 2 bases, and the junction held 2 bases outside the gene matches. The CDR3 loop spans 11 amino acids. The CDR3 nucleotides are TGTGCCACCGGGACAGCCTACGAGCAGTACTTC. It specifies CATGTAYEQYF.

This clonotype was seen ten or more times. This chain connects TRBV5-6 to TRBJ1-4; the D is unclear. Looked up from germline, CDR1 is SGHDT and CDR2 is YYEEEE. The V end lost 4 bases, the J end lost 0 bases, and 16 bases lay between the germline ends. This CDR3 has 17 amino acids. CDR3 protein: CASSPLLPGPTNEKLFF. CDR3 DNA sequence: TGTGCCAGCAGCCCACTCCTTCCGGGTCCAACTAATGAAAAACTGTTTTTT.

This clonotype occurred many times. The rearrangement uses TRBV28 and TRBJ2-3; TRBD1 might be the D (6 bases). The CDR3 contains 13 residues. Germline assignment: CDR1 MDHEN and CDR2 SYDVKM. Trimming cost V 6 bases and J 5 bases, with 12 bases left between them. As DNA, the CDR3 is TGTGCCAGCAGAGCACAGGGCGTAGATACGCAGTATTTT. The encoded protein is CASRAQGVDTQYF. Combining the CDR3 with reference TRBV28 and TRBJ2-3 gives the whole variable domain DVKVTQSSRYLVKRTGEKVFLECVQDMDHENMFWYRQDPGLGLRLIYFSYDVKMKEKGDIPEGYSVSREKKERFSLILESASTNQTSMYLCASRAQGVDTQYFGPGTRLTVL.

This clonotype was recorded at least ten times. V gene TRBV6-2 or TRBV6-3 combines with J gene TRBJ1-1, with 10 positions matching TRBD1. The V segment lost 2 bases and the J segment 4 bases; nucleotides outside the gene matches: 7. The germline gives CDR1 MNHEY, CDR2 SVGEGT. The CDR3 is 16 amino acids. The CDR3 loop reads CASSYPRTGGGTEAFF. The DNA of the CDR3 is TGTGCCAGCAGTTACCCACGGACAGGGGGAGGCACTGAAGCTTTCTTT.

This clonotype was seen repeatedly, ten times or more. This sequence joins TRBV6-4 and TRBJ2-3; TRBD2 matches at 9 bases. The ends lost 4 bases at V and 2 bases at J; junction bases unmatched: 1. This CDR3 is built from 14 residues. In germline, CDR1 is MRHNA, CDR2 SNTAGT. As DNA, the CDR3 is TGTGCCAGCAGTGGCGGGGGGGCCACAGATACGCAGTATTTT. Its protein is CASSGGGATDTQYF.

This clonotype was seen many times. The chain couples TRBV20-1 to TRBJ2-3; maybe TRBD1 (6 bases). The CDR3 totals 13 residues. From germline, CDR1 is DFQATT and CDR2 SNEGSKA (reference sequence). Trimming shortened V by 6 bases and J by 2 bases, and 12 bases separated the two germline ends. The CDR3 region has the DNA TGCAGTGCAACGGACAGCTTCACAGATACGCAGTATTTT. Protein: CSATDSFTDTQYF.

This clonotype showed up many times. V is TRBV12-3 or TRBV12-4 and J is TRBJ1-1, with D perhaps matching TRBD1 (5 bases). With 7 bases removed from V and 1 base from J, the gap between germline ends came to 13 bases. CDR3 length equals 14 residues. The CDR3 sequence: CASNPSRGNTEAFF. Written as DNA, the CDR3 is TGTGCCAGCAATCCCAGTAGGGGGAACACTGAAGCTTTCTTT.

This clonotype is medium-sized (0.01 to 0.1%) by share. J is TRBJ2-1 and V is TRBV12-3 or TRBV12-4; D not resolved. Trimming shortened V by 6 bases and J by 0 bases, and 9 bases separated the two germline ends. CDR3 size: 14 residues. Here the CDR3 reads CASRLTSSYNEQFF. CDR3 in DNA: TGTGCCAGCAGGTTAACAAGCTCCTACAATGAGCAGTTCTTC.

This clonotype was seen many times. CDR3 sequence (DNA): TGTGCCAGCAGCATCCGACATGGGGATGGGCCCCAGCATTTT. Encoded protein: CASSIRHGDGPQHF. V usage is TRBV3-1 and J usage is TRBJ1-5; D not resolved. Germline assignment: CDR1 LGHDT and CDR2 YNNKEL (reference sequence). This CDR3 region has 14 residues. V lost 5 bases and J 9 bases, leaving 17 bases between the germline ends.

There are a few counts of this clonotype. V and J are TRBV6-5 and TRBJ1-1, with TRBD1 matching over 8 bases. Germline assignment: CDR1 MNHEY and CDR2 SVGAGI. The V segment lost 4 bases and the J segment 5 bases; nucleotides outside the gene matches: 18. The CDR3 covers 18 residues. CDR3 sequence (DNA): TGTGCCAGCAGTTCCTCCTCGGCGCAGGGGGCGGTTGGGACTGAAGCTTTCTTT. Amino acids: CASSSSSAQGAVGTEAFF.

This clonotype was counted many times. The gene calls are TRBV6-5 and TRBJ1-5; D is possibly TRBD1 (6 bases). Germline loops: CDR1 MNHEY, CDR2 SVGAGI. Trimming took off 2 bases at V and 2 bases at J, with 19 bases between the two ends. The CDR3 totals 18 residues. The CDR3 loop is CASSYPRGGGHRNQPQHF. The DNA for the CDR3 is TGTGCCAGCAGTTACCCACGGGGGGGGGGCCATCGCAATCAGCCCCAGCATTTT.

This clonotype occurred many times. The rearrangement joins TRBV27 to TRBJ1-5; D call uncertain. Trimming pared 6 bases from V and 1 base from J, leaving 4 bases between. The CDR3 sequence is 12 residues long. Germline V lookup: CDR1 MNHEY, CDR2 SMNVEV (reference sequence). The CDR3 DNA is TGTGCCAGCAGGGAGAGCAATCAGCCCCAGCATTTT. Residues: CASRESNQPQHF.